The 27 T cell receptor beta chains below come from one sample, sequenced in a study of cytomegalovirus exposure and HLA in healthy donors. The PCR made use of 60 Vbeta and 13 Jbeta primers. Clones were sequenced by immunoSEQ multiplex PCR, and TCRdb holds only the in-frame ones, with some missing. In the table there are 180,000 or so clones, 76% of which are singletons. The sample was PBMCs. Receptor source: a female donor in good health and CMV-seronegative.

This clone occurred once. V usage is TRBV30 and J usage is TRBJ2-1; possibly TRBD2 for D (5 bases). Germline loops: CDR1 GTSNPN, CDR2 SVGIG (reference sequence). The CDR3 contains 16 residues. V lost 1 base to trimming and J lost 4 bases, with 17 bases between them. This chain's CDR3 is CAWSDGGGELYNEQFF. As DNA, the CDR3 is TGTGCCTGGAGTGACGGAGGTGGGGAATTATACAATGAGCAGTTCTTC.

The chain combines TRBV30 with TRBJ2-5, with D perhaps matching TRBD2 (5 bases). There are 16 residues in the CDR3. V was clipped by 4 bases and J by 2 bases, with 20 bases between them. Germline lookup yields CDR1 GTSNPN and CDR2 SVGIG (reference sequence). The CDR3 protein is CAWTHKPTDWQETQYF. In DNA, the CDR3 is TGTGCCTGGACTCATAAACCTACGGACTGGCAAGAGACCCAGTACTTC.

This clone has just a few counts. The CDR3 nucleotides read TGTGCCAGTCGAACAGGGGGGACTTCCACTGAAGCTTTCTTT. Residues: CASRTGGTSTEAFF. The gene calls are TRBV6-1 and TRBJ1-1; 8 bases are shared with TRBD1. The CDR3 is 14 amino acids. V shed 9 bases, J shed 4 bases, and the junction held 10 bases outside the gene matches. Germline V gene sequence: CDR1 MNHNS, CDR2 SASEGT.

This sequence joins TRBV19 and TRBJ1-5; the match to TRBD1 covers 8 bases. The V gene end was trimmed by 5 bases and the J gene end by 4 bases; junction bases not matched to a gene: 10. The CDR3 totals 16 residues. The V gene's germline CDR1 is LNHDA and CDR2 SQIVND (reference sequence). The CDR3 protein is CASSLSYRGWNQPQHF. CDR3 coding DNA: TGTGCCAGTAGTTTATCTTACAGGGGGTGGAATCAGCCCCAGCATTTT.

V and J are TRBV4-3 and TRBJ2-2; 8 bases agree with TRBD2. The V gene end was trimmed by 4 bases and the J gene end by 4 bases; junction bases not matched to a gene: 5. Germline V gene lookup returns CDR1 LGHNA and CDR2 YSLEER. This CDR3 is 15 amino acids long. CDR3 sequence reads: CASSLGTRSTGELFF. The CDR3 DNA reads TGCGCCAGCAGCCTCGGGACTAGAAGCACCGGGGAGCTGTTTTTT.

V usage is TRBV6-5 and J usage is TRBJ1-1, with D possibly being TRBD1 (6 bases). This CDR3 contains 14 residues. From germline, CDR1 is MNHEY and CDR2 SVGAGI. Trimming stripped 5 bases from V and 3 bases from J, with 13 bases between. CDR3 sequence (DNA): TGTGCCAGCAGTGAAAACAGGGTTGACACTGAAGCTTTCTTT. Translating it yields CASSENRVDTEAFF.

This chain joins TRBV18 and TRBJ2-5, with 10 bases identical to TRBD2. Trimming removed 6 bases from V and 6 bases from J; junction bases left unmatched: 13. The CDR3 has 16 residues. The germline gives CDR1 KGHSH, CDR2 LQKENI. The DNA of the CDR3 is TGTGCCAGCTCGGTAATAGCGGGAGGATTGGAAAAGACCCAGTACTTC. The encoded protein is CASSVIAGGLEKTQYF.

The chain links TRBV4-3 to TRBJ2-7, with 9 bases fitting TRBD1. V lost 3 bases and J lost 4; bases outside the gene matches: 4. This CDR3 is 14 amino acids long. Germline V CDR1 and CDR2: LGHNA, YSLEER. The CDR3, as DNA: TGCGCCAGCAGCCAGACGGACAGGGGTTACGAGCAGTACTTC. It specifies CASSQTDRGYEQYF.

This clone was counted at least ten times. The V gene is TRBV10-3, the J gene TRBJ1-2; 11 bases are shared with TRBD1. Trimming took 4 bases from V and 8 from J; bases not matched to a gene: 0. The germline gives CDR1 ENHRY, CDR2 SYGVKD. The CDR3 spans 12 residues. CDR3 bases: TGTGCCATCAGTGGGACAGGGGGCGGCTACACCTTC. Residues: CAISGTGGGYTF.

Notes on this clone: The junction shows a germline mismatch at one end, possibly a read error. The rearrangement links TRBV7-2 to TRBJ1-2, with D possibly matching TRBD1 (5 bases). This CDR3 has 15 residues. Per germline, CDR1 SGHTA and CDR2 FQGNSA. CDR3 nucleotides: TGTGCCAGCAGCTTAGAGGGAGGGGTGAACTACGGCTACACCTTC. This sequence encodes CASSLEGGVNYGYTF.

The V gene is TRBV7-6, the J gene TRBJ2-2; 12 bases line up with TRBD2. The CDR3 is 16 amino acids. Germline trimming cut 4 bases from V and 2 bases from J; bases unmatched to any gene: 2. Germline V lookup: CDR1 SGHVS, CDR2 FNYEAQ. CDR3 in DNA: TGTGCCAGCAGCTCACTAGCGGGGGGTAACACCGGGGAGCTGTTTTTT. It specifies CASSSLAGGNTGELFF.

The chain is built from TRBV28 and TRBJ1-1; 9 positions match TRBD1. The V gene's germline CDR1 is MDHEN and CDR2 SYDVKM. The CDR3 totals 16 residues. Unmatched junction bases numbered 6, after V lost 1 base and J lost 3 bases. The CDR3 DNA reads as TGTGCCAGCAGTTTATTGGTGGGACAGGGAGACACTGAAGCTTTCTTT. This codes for CASSLLVGQGDTEAFF. The full variable domain, in which reference TRBV28 and TRBJ1-1 provide the parts outside the CDR3, is DVKVTQSSRYLVKRTGEKVFLECVQDMDHENMFWYRQDPGLGLRLIYFSYDVKMKEKGDIPEGYSVSREKKERFSLILESASTNQTSMYLCASSLLVGQGDTEAFFGQGTRLTVV.

The chain employs TRBV5-4 and TRBJ2-3; TRBD2 matches at 10 bases. Germline CDR1 is SGHNT and CDR2 is YYREEE (reference sequence). Trimming removed 4 bases from V and 1 base from J; junction bases left unmatched: 3. The CDR3 totals 15 residues. CDR3 residues: CASSLSGGRTDTQYF. CDR3 bases: TGTGCCAGCAGCCTTAGCGGGGGGCGCACAGATACGCAGTATTTT.

This clone was observed a single time. The gene calls are TRBV29-1 and TRBJ1-2; no clear D gene. The length of the CDR3 is 11 residues. Trimming pared 7 bases from V and 13 bases from J, leaving 19 bases between. CDR1 and CDR2 from the germline V gene are SQVTM and ANQGSEA. The CDR3 region is CSAGDSDSSTF. CDR3 bases: TGCAGCGCTGGGGATTCGGACTCCTCCACCTTC.

This chain links TRBV5-6 with TRBJ1-2, with D hard to call. Germline assignment: CDR1 SGHDT and CDR2 YYEEEE. V lost 0 bases, J lost 6 bases, and 9 bases lay in between. This CDR3 contains 13 residues. In DNA, the CDR3 is TGTGCCAGCAGCTTGGGAAGGCGGGATGGCTACACCTTC. As protein: CASSLGRRDGYTF.

CDR3 amino acids: CASSYGASPYEQYF. CDR3 DNA: TGTGCCAGCAGTTACGGGGCCAGCCCCTACGAGCAGTACTTC. V gene TRBV6-6 combines with J gene TRBJ2-7, with D tentatively TRBD1 (5 bases). V dropped 2 bases and J dropped 2 bases, with 10 bases sitting between them. Germline CDR1 is MNHNY and CDR2 is SVGAGI (reference sequence). The CDR3 is 14 amino acids.

Here the CDR3 DNA reads TGTGCCAGCACCCTTACAGGAGTGAACACTGAAGCTTTCTTT. Protein product: CASTLTGVNTEAFF. This sequence joins TRBV7-9 and TRBJ1-1; D possibly corresponds to TRBD1 (5 bases). With 7 bases removed from V and 0 bases from J, the gap between germline ends came to 12 bases. The CDR3 extends over 14 amino acids. CDR1 is SEHNR, CDR2 FQNEAQ, per germline (reference sequence).

The V gene is TRBV29-1, the J gene TRBJ2-1; D is unclear. Germline CDR1 is SQVTM and CDR2 is ANQGSEA. V was trimmed by 1 base and J by 4 bases, leaving 14 bases between them. This CDR3 has 15 amino acids. As DNA, the CDR3 is TGCAGCGTTGAAGGCCTTGGAACAGCTTACAATGAGCAGTTCTTC. Translated: CSVEGLGTAYNEQFF.

In this sample, this clone turned up once. This rearrangement joins TRBV15 to TRBJ2-5, with TRBD1 identical over 9 bases. V was clipped by 1 base and J by 4 bases; unmatched bases: 4. The CDR3 has 15 amino acids. From germline, CDR1 is LNHNV and CDR2 YYDKDF (reference sequence). DNA for the CDR3: TGTGCCACCAGCAGAGGCGGGACAGGGCCAGAGACCCAGTACTTC. Translating it yields CATSRGGTGPETQYF.

For this clone: One junction end does not reproduce the germline sequence, and a read error may be involved. This chain links TRBV4-3 with TRBJ2-4, with TRBD1 matching 9 bases. This CDR3 has 17 residues. Germline V CDR1 and CDR2: LGHNA, YSLEER. CDR3 in DNA: TGCGCCAGCAGCCTACACAGGGGGCAGCTAGCCAAAAACAGTCAGTACTTC. Its translation is CASSLHRGQLAKNSQYF.

This clone has more than one count but fewer than ten. This rearrangement joins TRBV7-2 to TRBJ2-7; 7 nucleotides agree with TRBD1. The V gene end was trimmed by 1 base and the J gene end by 4 bases; junction bases not matched to a gene: 7. Germline lookup yields CDR1 SGHTA and CDR2 FQGNSA. This CDR3 contains 15 residues. The CDR3 sequence: CASSLGGQSKYEQYF. The CDR3 DNA follows: TGTGCCAGCAGCTTAGGGGGACAGAGTAAATACGAGCAGTACTTC. The entire variable domain, with the rest obtained from reference TRBV7-2 and TRBJ2-7, is as follows: GAGVSQSPSNKVTEKGKDVELRCDPISGHTALYWYRQSLGQGLEFLIYFQGNSAPDKSGLPSDRFSAERTGGSVSTLTIQRTQQEDSAVYLCASSLGGQSKYEQYFGPGTRLTVT.

The V call is TRBV27, the J call TRBJ2-7, with a weak D call TRBD1 (6 bases). The CDR3 is 14 amino acids. The V gene lost 6 bases and the J gene lost 0 bases, with 12 bases spanning the gap. From germline, CDR1 is MNHEY and CDR2 SMNVEV (reference sequence). CDR3 DNA sequence: TGTGCCAGCAGGATACAGGGTGCCTCCTACGAGCAGTACTTC. It encodes CASRIQGASYEQYF.

CDR3 protein: CASRQGYGNQPQHF. The CDR3 DNA sequence: TGTGCCAGTAGACAGGGGTACGGCAATCAGCCCCAGCATTTT. V usage is TRBV19 and J usage is TRBJ1-5, with 7 positions matching TRBD1. The V gene end was trimmed by 6 bases and the J gene end by 2 bases; junction bases not matched to a gene: 4. The CDR3 length is 14 residues. Germline CDR1 LNHDA, CDR2 SQIVND (reference sequence).

This clone was counted a few times. The rearrangement joins TRBV28 to TRBJ1-1; 12 bases map to TRBD1. The germline V gene encodes CDR1 MDHEN and CDR2 SYDVKM. The CDR3 length is 13 residues. V shed 6 bases, J shed 11 bases, and the junction held 7 bases outside the gene matches. CDR3 nucleotide sequence: TGTGCCAGCAGCCCCGGGGACAGGGGGCGTGCTTTCTTT. Protein product: CASSPGDRGRAFF. Supplemented by reference TRBV28 and TRBJ1-1, the full variable domain reads DVKVTQSSRYLVKRTGEKVFLECVQDMDHENMFWYRQDPGLGLRLIYFSYDVKMKEKGDIPEGYSVSREKKERFSLILESASTNQTSMYLCASSPGDRGRAFFGQGTRLTVV.

The rearrangement links TRBV5-1 to TRBJ2-1; 10 positions agree with TRBD2. CDR1 is SGHRS, CDR2 YFSETQ, per germline. Trimming at V came to 4 bases and at J to 9 bases, leaving 7 bases not matched to a gene. The CDR3 is made up of 14 amino acids. DNA for the CDR3: TGCGCCAGCAGCCGGACTAGCGGTCAAGGTGAGCAGTTCTTC. Protein product: CASSRTSGQGEQFF.

In its sample, this clone was seen a few times. The chain joins TRBV27 to TRBJ1-2; no clear D. Trimming took 5 bases from V and 3 from J, leaving 13 bases between them. The CDR3 consists of 14 residues. Germline V CDR1 and CDR2: MNHEY, SMNVEV (reference sequence). CDR3 in DNA: TGTGCCAGCAGTCAGACACTGGGAGACTATGGCTACACCTTC. Amino acids: CASSQTLGDYGYTF.

The chain links TRBV28 to TRBJ1-5; 10 nucleotides match TRBD1. CDR3 length: 16 residues. CDR1 MDHEN and CDR2 SYDVKM come from the germline V gene. J lost 6 bases, V lost 2 bases, and 7 bases had no gene match. The chain's CDR3 is CASSLRTGGSGQPQHF. The CDR3 bases are TGTGCCAGCAGTTTAAGGACAGGGGGTTCCGGTCAGCCCCAGCATTTT.